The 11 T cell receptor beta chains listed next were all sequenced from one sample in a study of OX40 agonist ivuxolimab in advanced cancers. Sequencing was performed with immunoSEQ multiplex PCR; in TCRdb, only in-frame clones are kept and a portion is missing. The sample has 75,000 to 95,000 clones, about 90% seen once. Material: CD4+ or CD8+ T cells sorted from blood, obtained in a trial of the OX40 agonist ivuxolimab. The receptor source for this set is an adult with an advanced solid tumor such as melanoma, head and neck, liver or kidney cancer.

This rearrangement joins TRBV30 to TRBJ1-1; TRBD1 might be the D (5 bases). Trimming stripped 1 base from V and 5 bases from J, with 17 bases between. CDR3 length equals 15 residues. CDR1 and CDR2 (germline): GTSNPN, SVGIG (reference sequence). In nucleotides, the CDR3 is TGTGCCTGGAGTGAGGGAGCCCTGGGGACGACTGAAGCTTTCTTT. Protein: CAWSEGALGTTEAFF.

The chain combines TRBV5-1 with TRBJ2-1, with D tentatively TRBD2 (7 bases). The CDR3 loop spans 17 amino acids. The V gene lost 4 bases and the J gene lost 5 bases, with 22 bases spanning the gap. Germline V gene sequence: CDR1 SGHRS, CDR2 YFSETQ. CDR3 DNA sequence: TGCGCCAGCAGCCAAACCGCGGGGGCTAGTTTTCACAATGAGCAGTTCTTC. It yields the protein CASSQTAGASFHNEQFF.

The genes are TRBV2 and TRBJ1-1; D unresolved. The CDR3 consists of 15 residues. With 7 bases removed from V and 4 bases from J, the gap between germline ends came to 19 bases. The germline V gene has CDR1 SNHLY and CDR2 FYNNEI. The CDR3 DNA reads TGTGCCAGCACCTTGACTGGCGAGCGGGGCACTGAAGCTTTCTTT. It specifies CASTLTGERGTEAFF.

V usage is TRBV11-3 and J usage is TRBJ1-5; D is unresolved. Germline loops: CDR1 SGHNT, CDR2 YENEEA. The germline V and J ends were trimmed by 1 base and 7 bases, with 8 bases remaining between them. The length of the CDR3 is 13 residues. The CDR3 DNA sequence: TGTGCCAGCAGCTTAGTAGACGGGCAGCCCCAGCATTTT. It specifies CASSLVDGQPQHF.

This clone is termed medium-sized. The CDR3: CASSTLHDGTGGTGELFF. The DNA of the CDR3 is TGTGCCAGCAGCACCCTCCACGACGGGACAGGGGGAACCGGGGAGCTGTTTTTT. The chain uses TRBV21-1 and TRBJ2-2; the table gives TRBD1 as D, unverified against the DNA. TRBV21-1 is termed a pseudogene. The CDR3 spans 18 residues.

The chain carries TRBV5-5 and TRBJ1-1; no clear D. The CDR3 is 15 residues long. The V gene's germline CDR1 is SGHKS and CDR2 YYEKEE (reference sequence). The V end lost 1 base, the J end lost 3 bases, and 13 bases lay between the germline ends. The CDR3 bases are TGTGCCAGCAGCTTGTCGGTCAGAGAACACACTGAAGCTTTCTTT. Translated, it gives CASSLSVREHTEAFF.

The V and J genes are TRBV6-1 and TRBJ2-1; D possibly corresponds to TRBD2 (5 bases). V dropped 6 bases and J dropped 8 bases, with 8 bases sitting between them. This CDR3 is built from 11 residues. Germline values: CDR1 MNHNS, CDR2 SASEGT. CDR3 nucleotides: TGTGCCAGCAGGGCGGGCTATGAGCAGTTCTTC. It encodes CASRAGYEQFF.

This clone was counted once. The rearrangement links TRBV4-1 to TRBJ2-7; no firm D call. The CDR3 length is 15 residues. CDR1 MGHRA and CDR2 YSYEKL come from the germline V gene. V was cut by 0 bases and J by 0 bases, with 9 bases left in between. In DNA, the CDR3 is TGCGCCAGCAGCCAAGATTATGTTGGCTCCTACGAGCAGTACTTC. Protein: CASSQDYVGSYEQYF.

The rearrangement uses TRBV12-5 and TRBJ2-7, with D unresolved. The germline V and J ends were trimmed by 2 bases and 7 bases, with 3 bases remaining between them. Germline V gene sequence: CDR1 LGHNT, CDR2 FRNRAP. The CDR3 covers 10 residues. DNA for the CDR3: TGTGCTAGTGGTTTGCAAGAGCAGTACTTC. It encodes CASGLQEQYF.

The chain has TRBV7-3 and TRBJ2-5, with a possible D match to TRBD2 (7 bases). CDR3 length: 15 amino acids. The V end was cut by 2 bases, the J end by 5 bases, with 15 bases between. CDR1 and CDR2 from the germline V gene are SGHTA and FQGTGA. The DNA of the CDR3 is TGTGCCAGCAGCTTATCGTACGGGGGGCTCGAGACCCAGTACTTC. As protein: CASSLSYGGLETQYF.

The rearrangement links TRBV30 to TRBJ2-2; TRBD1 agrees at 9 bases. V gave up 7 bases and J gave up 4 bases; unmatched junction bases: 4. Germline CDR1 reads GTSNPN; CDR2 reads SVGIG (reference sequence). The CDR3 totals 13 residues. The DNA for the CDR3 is TGTGCCTTGACAGGGGGTGCCACCGGGGAGCTGTTTTTT. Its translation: CALTGGATGELFF. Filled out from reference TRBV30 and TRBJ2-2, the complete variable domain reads SQTIHQWPATLVQPVGSPLSLECTVEGTSNPNLYWYRQAAGRGLQLLFYSVGIGQISSEVPQNLSASRPQDRQFILSSKKLLLSDSGFYLCALTGGATGELFFGEGSRLTVL.